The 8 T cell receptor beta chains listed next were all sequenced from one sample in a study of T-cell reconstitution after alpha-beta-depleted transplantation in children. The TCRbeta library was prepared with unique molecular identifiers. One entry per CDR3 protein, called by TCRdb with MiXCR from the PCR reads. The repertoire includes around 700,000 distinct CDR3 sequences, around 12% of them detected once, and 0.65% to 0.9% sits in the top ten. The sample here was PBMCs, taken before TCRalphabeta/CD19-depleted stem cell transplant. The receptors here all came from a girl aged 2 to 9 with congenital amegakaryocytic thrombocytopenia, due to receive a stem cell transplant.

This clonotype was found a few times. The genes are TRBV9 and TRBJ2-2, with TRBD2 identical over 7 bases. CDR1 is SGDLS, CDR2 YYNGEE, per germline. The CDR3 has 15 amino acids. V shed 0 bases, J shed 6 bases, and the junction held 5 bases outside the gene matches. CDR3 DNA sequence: TGTGCCAGCAGCGTAGTAGGGGAGGGAGCCGGGGAGCTGTTTTTT. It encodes CASSVVGEGAGELFF.

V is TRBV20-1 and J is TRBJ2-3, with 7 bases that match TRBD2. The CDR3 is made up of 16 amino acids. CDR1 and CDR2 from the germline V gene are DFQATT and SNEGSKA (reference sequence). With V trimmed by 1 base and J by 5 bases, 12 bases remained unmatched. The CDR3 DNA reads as TGCAGTGCTAGAGTTGGGCGGGGGACCCTAGAAGATACGCAGTATTTT. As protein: CSARVGRGTLEDTQYF.

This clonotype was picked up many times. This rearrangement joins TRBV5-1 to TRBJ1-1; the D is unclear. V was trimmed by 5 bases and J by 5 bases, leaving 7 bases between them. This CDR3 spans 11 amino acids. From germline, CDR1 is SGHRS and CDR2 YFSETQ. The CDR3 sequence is CASRDGTEAFF. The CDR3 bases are TGCGCCAGCAGGGACGGGACTGAAGCTTTCTTT.

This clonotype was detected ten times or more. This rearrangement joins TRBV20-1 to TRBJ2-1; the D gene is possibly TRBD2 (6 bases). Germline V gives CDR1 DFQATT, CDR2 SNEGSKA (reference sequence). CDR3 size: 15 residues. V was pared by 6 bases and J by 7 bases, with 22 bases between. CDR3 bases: TGCAGTGCAGACCCAACCGGGAGCGTGAGGAATGAGCAGTTCTTC. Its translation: CSADPTGSVRNEQFF.

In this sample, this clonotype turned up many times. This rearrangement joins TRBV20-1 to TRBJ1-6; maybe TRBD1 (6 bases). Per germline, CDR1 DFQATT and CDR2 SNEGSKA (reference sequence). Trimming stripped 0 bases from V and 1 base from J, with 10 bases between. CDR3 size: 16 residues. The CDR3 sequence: CSAREAGESYNSPLHF. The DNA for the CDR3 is TGCAGTGCTAGAGAGGCAGGGGAATCCTATAATTCACCCCTCCACTTT.

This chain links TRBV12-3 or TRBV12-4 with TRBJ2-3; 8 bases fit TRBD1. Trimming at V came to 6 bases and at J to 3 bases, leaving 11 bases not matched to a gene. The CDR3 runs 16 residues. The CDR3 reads CASRRRQGARTDTQYF. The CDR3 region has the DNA TGTGCCAGCAGGCGACGTCAGGGGGCGAGGACAGATACGCAGTATTTT.

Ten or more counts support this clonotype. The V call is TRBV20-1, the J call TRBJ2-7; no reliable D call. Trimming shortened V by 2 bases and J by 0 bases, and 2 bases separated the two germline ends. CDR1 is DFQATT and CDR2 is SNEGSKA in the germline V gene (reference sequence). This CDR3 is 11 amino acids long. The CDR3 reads CSARPSYEQYF. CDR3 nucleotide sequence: TGCAGTGCTAGACCCTCCTACGAGCAGTACTTC.

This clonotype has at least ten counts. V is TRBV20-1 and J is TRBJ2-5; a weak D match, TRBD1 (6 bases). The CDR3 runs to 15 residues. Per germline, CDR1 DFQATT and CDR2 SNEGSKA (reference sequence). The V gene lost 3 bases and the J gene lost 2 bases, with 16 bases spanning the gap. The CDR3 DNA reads TGCAGTGCTAGGCGACAGGTCGGGCGTCAAGAGACCCAGTACTTC. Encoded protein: CSARRQVGRQETQYF.